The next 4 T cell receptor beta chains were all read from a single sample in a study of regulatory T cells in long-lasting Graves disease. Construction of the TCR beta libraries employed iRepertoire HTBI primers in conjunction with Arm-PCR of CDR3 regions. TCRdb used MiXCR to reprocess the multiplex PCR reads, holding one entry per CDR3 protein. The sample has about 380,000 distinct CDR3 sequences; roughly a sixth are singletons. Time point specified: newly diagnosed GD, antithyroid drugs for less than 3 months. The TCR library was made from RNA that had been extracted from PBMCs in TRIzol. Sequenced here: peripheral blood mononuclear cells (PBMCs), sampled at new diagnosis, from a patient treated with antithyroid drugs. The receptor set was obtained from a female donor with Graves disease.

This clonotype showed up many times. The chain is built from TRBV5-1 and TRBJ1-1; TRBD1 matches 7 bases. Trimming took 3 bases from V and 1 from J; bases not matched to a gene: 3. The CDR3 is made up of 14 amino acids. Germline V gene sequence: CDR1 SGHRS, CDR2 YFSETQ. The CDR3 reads CASSWDSRNTEAFF. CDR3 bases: TGCGCCAGCAGCTGGGACAGCAGGAACACTGAAGCTTTCTTT.

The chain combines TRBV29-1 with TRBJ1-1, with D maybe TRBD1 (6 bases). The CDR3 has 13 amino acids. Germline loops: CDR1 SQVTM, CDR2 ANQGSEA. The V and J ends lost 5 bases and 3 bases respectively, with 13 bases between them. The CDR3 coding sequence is TGCAGCGTTCAGGGGCGCAGGGACACTGAAGCTTTCTTT. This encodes CSVQGRRDTEAFF.

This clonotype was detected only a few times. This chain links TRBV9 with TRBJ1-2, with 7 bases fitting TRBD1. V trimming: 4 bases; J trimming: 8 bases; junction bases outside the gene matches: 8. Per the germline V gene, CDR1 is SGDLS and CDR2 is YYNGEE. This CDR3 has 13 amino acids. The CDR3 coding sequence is TGTGCCAGCAGCACTTCCTGGGACAGCGGCTACACCTTC. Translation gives CASSTSWDSGYTF. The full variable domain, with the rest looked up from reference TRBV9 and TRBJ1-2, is DSGVTQTPKHLITATGQRVTLRCSPRSGDLSVYWYQQSLDQGLQFLIQYYNGEERAKGNILERFSAQQFPDLHSELNLSSLELGDSALYFCASSTSWDSGYTFGSGTRLTVV.

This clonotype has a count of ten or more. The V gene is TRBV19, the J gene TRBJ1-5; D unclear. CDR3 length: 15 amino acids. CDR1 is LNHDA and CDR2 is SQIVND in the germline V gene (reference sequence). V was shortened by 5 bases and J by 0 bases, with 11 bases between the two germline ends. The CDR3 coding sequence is TGTGCCAGTAGTGGATCCTTTAGTAGCAATCAGCCCCAGCATTTT. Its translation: CASSGSFSSNQPQHF.